This record covers a single TCR beta chain. Its antigen is currently unknown. These data are taken from a study of T-cell memory formation after mild COVID-19. Findings of the study overall: CD4+ contracting clones were mainly CM and EM; CD8+ ones, EMRA. Contracting clones from day 15 to 85 showed balanced CD4/CD8; later expanders favored CD4+.

TCRdb re-derived calls from the 5' RACE reads in MiXCR, one entry per CDR3 protein. The sample yields roughly 310,000 distinct CDR3 sequences, 15% to 20% seen once. The TCR was taken from a man aged 18-30 years who had mild COVID-19 (a few samples of this study predate the infection). Cell type and time point are not known. Sequencing used PBMCs or a T cell subset sorted from them (not recorded which).

This CDR3 reads CASRIAGARETQYF. CDR3 nucleotide sequence: TGTGCCAGCAGAATAGCGGGGGCCCGGGAGACCCAGTACTTC. The rearrangement links TRBV27 to TRBJ2-5, with 9 bases aligning to TRBD2. From germline, CDR1 is MNHEY and CDR2 SMNVEV (reference sequence). V was pared by 6 bases and J by 5 bases, with 7 bases of the junction left unmatched. The CDR3 runs to 14 residues.